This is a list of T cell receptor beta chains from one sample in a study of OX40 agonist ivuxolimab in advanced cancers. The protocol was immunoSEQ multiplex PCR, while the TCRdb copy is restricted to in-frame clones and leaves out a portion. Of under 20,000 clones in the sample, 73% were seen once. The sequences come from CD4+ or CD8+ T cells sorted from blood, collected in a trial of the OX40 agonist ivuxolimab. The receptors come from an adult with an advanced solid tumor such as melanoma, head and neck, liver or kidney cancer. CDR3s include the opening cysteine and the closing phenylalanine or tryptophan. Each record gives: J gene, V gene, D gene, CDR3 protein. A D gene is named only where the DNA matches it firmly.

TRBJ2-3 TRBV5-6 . CASSREGDTQYF
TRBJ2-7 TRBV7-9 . CASSPALGGLGRYEQYF
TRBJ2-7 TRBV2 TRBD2 CASIMLAGGDYEQYF
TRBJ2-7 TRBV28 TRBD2 CASSFPTSGNEQYF
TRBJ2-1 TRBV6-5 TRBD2 CASSYSSGAPNEQFF
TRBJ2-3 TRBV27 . CASSVVQSTDTQYF
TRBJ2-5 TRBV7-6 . CASSPYIGWETQYF
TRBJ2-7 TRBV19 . CASRGGTYEQYF
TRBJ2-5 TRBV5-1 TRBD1 CASSLDRPHRETQYF
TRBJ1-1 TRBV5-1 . CASSLGGEAFF
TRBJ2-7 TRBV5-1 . CASSTRGPYEQYF
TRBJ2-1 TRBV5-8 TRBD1 CASSLLTGGRNEQFF
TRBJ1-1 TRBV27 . CASSLLGGTEAFF
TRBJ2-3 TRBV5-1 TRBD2 CASSFGGGWRDTQYF
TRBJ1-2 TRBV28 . CASSMRAPNYGYTF
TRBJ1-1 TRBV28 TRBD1 CASSLPGGMEAFF
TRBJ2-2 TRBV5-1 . CASSWNTGELFF
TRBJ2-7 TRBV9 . CASSVGSGTLYEQYF
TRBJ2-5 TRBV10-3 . CAISESETQYF
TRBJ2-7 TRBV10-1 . CASSRDRTPGEQYF
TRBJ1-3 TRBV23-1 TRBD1 CASSQYPDREPTGNTIYF
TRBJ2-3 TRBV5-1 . CASSLGDESAEAHTQYF
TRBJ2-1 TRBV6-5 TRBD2 CASSHLAGVRNEQFF
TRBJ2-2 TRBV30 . CAWGTGELFF
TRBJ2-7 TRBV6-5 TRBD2 CASSPATSGAYEQYF